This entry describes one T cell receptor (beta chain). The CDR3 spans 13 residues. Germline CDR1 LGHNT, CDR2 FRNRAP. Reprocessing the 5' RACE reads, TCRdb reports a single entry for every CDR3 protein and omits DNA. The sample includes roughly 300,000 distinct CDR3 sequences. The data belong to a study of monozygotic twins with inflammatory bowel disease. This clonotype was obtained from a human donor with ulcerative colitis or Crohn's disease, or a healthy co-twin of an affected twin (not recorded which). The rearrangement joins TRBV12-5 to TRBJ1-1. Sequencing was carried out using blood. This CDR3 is CASGLGSGTEAFF.